The next 30 T cell receptor beta chains were all read from a single sample in a study of blood T cell repertoires in COVID-19. Data came from immunoSEQ multiplex PCR; TCRdb stores just in-frame clones and leaves some out. This table has roughly 360,000 clones, 70% to 90% appearing once. The source material was PBMCs or T cells enriched from blood (not recorded which). The receptors were sampled from a woman in her 30s with acute COVID-19.

The rearrangement uses TRBV10-3 and TRBJ2-7; D is perhaps TRBD1 (5 bases). Trimming removed 0 bases at V and 4 bases at J, with 10 bases between. The CDR3 covers 14 residues. Germline V lookup: CDR1 ENHRY, CDR2 SYGVKD. CDR3 bases: TGTGCCATCAGTGAGTCACAGGTCGGATACGAGCAGTACTTC. This encodes CAISESQVGYEQYF.

This clone has a handful of counts. The chain has TRBV6-5 and TRBJ2-1, with D maybe TRBD1 (6 bases). The V end lost 7 bases, the J end lost 9 bases, and 16 bases lay between the germline ends. CDR1 and CDR2 from the germline V gene are MNHEY and SVGAGI. The CDR3 runs 13 residues. Written as DNA, the CDR3 is TGTGCCAGCACCCTCTCGACAGGCGGTGAGCAGTTCTTC. Translated: CASTLSTGGEQFF.

This rearrangement joins TRBV7-2 to TRBJ2-7; 8 bases line up with TRBD2. CDR3 size: 16 residues. CDR1 SGHTA and CDR2 FQGNSA come from the germline V gene. The J segment lost 2 bases and the V segment lost 3 bases, leaving 9 bases of the junction unmatched. This CDR3 is CASSFSTSGAPYEQYF. Here the CDR3 DNA reads TGTGCCAGCAGCTTCAGCACTAGCGGTGCTCCCTACGAGCAGTACTTC.

This chain joins TRBV10-3 and TRBJ2-4, with TRBD2 matching 10 bases. This CDR3 comprises 15 residues. Germline CDR1 and CDR2: ENHRY and SYGVKD. J was trimmed by 0 bases and V by 9 bases; bases with no gene match: 5. The CDR3 loop reads CAISGGPLAKNIQYF. The CDR3 region has the DNA TGTGCCATTAGCGGGGGGCCATTAGCCAAAAACATTCAGTACTTC.

This chain connects TRBV6-7 to TRBJ2-5; tentatively, D is TRBD2 (7 bases). TRBV6-7 carries the ORF label, with uncertain function. The length of the CDR3 is 11 residues. V dropped 10 bases and J dropped 10 bases, with 16 bases sitting between them. The CDR3 DNA reads TGTGCCATCTCGGGGGGCCGGGGCCAGTACTTC. It translates to CAISGGRGQYF.

The chain combines TRBV20-1 with TRBJ2-3, with 9 bases matching TRBD2. Germline CDR1 reads DFQATT; CDR2 reads SNEGSKA (reference sequence). CDR3 length: 15 residues. Losses at the gene ends were 3 bases for V and 1 base for J; bases not matched to a gene: 5. CDR3: CSASLLAGGTDTQYF. CDR3 coding DNA: TGCAGTGCTAGTCTTTTAGCGGGAGGCACAGATACGCAGTATTTT.

The rearrangement uses TRBV20-1 and TRBJ1-2, with D uncertain. Per germline, CDR1 DFQATT and CDR2 SNEGSKA (reference sequence). CDR3 size: 13 residues. The V end lost 3 bases, the J end lost 4 bases, and 12 bases lay between the germline ends. This CDR3 is CSASLARSYGYTF. DNA of the CDR3: TGCAGTGCTAGTCTCGCCAGGTCCTATGGCTACACCTTC.

For this clone: At one end, the junction sequence differs from germline, possibly due to a read error. This chain connects TRBV7-2 to TRBJ1-4; 8 nucleotides align to TRBD1. Germline CDR1 SGHTA, CDR2 FQGNSA. The CDR3 has 16 residues. The CDR3 loop reads CASSLVVGQGNGKLFF. The CDR3 DNA sequence: TGTGCCAGCAGCTTAGTGGTCGGACAGGGCAATGGAAAACTGTTTTTT.

This clone was seen at least ten times. V gene TRBV5-1 combines with J gene TRBJ2-1, with 8 bases fitting TRBD1. Germline values: CDR1 SGHRS, CDR2 YFSETQ. This CDR3 has 16 residues. J was trimmed by 5 bases and V by 0 bases; bases with no gene match: 7. The CDR3 DNA reads as TGCGCCAGCAGCTTGGCCGACAGGGGTGGACACAATGAGCAGTTCTTC. As protein: CASSLADRGGHNEQFF.

The rearrangement links TRBV7-9 to TRBJ2-2; D remains unclear. Looked up from germline, CDR1 is SEHNR and CDR2 is FQNEAQ (reference sequence). This CDR3 is built from 11 residues. V lost 5 bases and J lost 7, with 5 bases in between. CDR3 coding DNA: TGTGCCAGCAGCCCCCGCGGGGAGCTGTTTTTT. It specifies CASSPRGELFF.

The V gene is TRBV21-1, the J gene TRBJ2-7; TRBD1 is taken as the D call from the table, unchecked against the DNA. TRBV21-1 is labeled a pseudogene. This CDR3 is built from 21 residues. The CDR3 is CASSNRVIRGTDVMGSDEQYF. CDR3 in DNA: TGTGCCAGCAGCAATAGGGTCATCAGGGGAACTGATGTTATGGGTTCGGACGAGCAGTACTTC.

There are a few counts of this clone. The chain carries TRBV5-1 and TRBJ2-1; 9 bases are a match to TRBD2. The CDR3 runs 15 residues. The germline V gene has CDR1 SGHRS and CDR2 YFSETQ. Trimming removed 2 bases from V and 6 bases from J; junction bases left unmatched: 6. Here the CDR3 reads CASSLGTSPSNEQFF. The CDR3 DNA is TGCGCCAGCAGCTTAGGGACTAGCCCCTCCAATGAGCAGTTCTTC.

The chain combines TRBV6-2 or TRBV6-3 with TRBJ1-2, with 10 bases matching TRBD1. There are 17 residues in the CDR3. Germline lookup yields CDR1 MNHEY and CDR2 SVGEGT. V lost 6 bases and J lost 8; bases outside the gene matches: 18. The DNA for the CDR3 is TGTGCCAGCAGCCCTGGGACAGGGGACGCCAGGGTCGAGGGCTACACCTTC. The encoded protein is CASSPGTGDARVEGYTF.

The chain recombines TRBV24-1 with TRBJ2-3, with TRBD2 identical over 7 bases. The CDR3 is made up of 18 amino acids. The germline V gene encodes CDR1 KGHDR and CDR2 SFDVKD. Trimming at V came to 4 bases and at J to 0 bases, leaving 12 bases not matched to a gene. This CDR3 reads CATSDPSNQRGSTDTQYF. Written as DNA, the CDR3 is TGTGCCACCAGTGACCCCTCGAACCAGCGGGGTAGCACAGATACGCAGTATTTT.

This clone appeared a single time. The gene calls are TRBV14 and TRBJ1-2; tentatively, D is TRBD1 (6 bases). CDR3 length: 14 amino acids. CDR1 and CDR2 from the germline V gene are SGHDN and FVKESK. With 2 bases removed from V and 2 bases from J, the gap between germline ends came to 9 bases. For the CDR3, the DNA is TGTGCCAGCAGCCAACTCCAGGGGAACTATGGCTACACCTTC. It specifies CASSQLQGNYGYTF. Filled out from reference TRBV14 and TRBJ1-2, the complete variable domain reads EAGVTQFPSHSVIEKGQTVTLRCDPISGHDNLYWYRRVMGKEIKFLLHFVKESKQDESGMPNNRFLAERTGGTYSTLKVQPAELEDSGVYFCASSQLQGNYGYTFGSGTRLTVV.

This chain uses TRBV5-1 with TRBJ1-1; D may be TRBD1 (6 bases). Germline CDR1 and CDR2: SGHRS and YFSETQ. Between the trimmed V and J ends, which lost 4 bases and 6 bases, there was a span of 19 bases. This CDR3 spans 15 amino acids. The CDR3 DNA sequence: TGCGCCAGCAGCATGTCCCGGGACACGAGGTCTGAAGCTTTCTTT. It encodes CASSMSRDTRSEAFF.

J is TRBJ1-4 and V is TRBV10-1, with 8 bases fitting TRBD1. The CDR3 spans 15 residues. With V trimmed by 0 bases and J by 7 bases, 4 bases remained unmatched. CDR1 is WNHNN, CDR2 SYGVQD, per germline (reference sequence). The CDR3 sequence is CASSESQGATEKLFF. For the CDR3, the DNA is TGCGCCAGCAGTGAGTCCCAGGGGGCTACTGAAAAACTGTTTTTT.

The chain couples TRBV3-1 (or the pseudogene TRBV3-2) to TRBJ1-2; unclear D gene. The CDR3 runs 13 residues. The V and J ends lost 2 bases and 6 bases respectively, with 10 bases between them. Germline CDR1 and CDR2: LGHDT and YNNKEL (reference sequence). CDR3 region: CASSQRAGDGYTF. CDR3 DNA sequence: TGTGCCAGCAGCCAAAGGGCCGGGGATGGCTACACCTTC.

The V and J genes are TRBV2 and TRBJ2-7, with TRBD1 identical over 8 bases. The CDR3 spans 15 residues. The ends lost 6 bases at V and 2 bases at J; junction bases unmatched: 9. Germline V gene lookup returns CDR1 SNHLY and CDR2 FYNNEI. CDR3 coding DNA: TGTGCCAGCAGGGTATCAGGGGGCGCCGCCTACGAGCAGTACTTC. This encodes CASRVSGGAAYEQYF.

The gene calls are TRBV24-1 and TRBJ1-1; D possibly corresponds to TRBD1 (5 bases). V shed 2 bases and J shed 3 bases, with 12 bases lying between them. The CDR3 totals 15 residues. Per the germline V gene, CDR1 is KGHDR and CDR2 is SFDVKD. CDR3 protein: CATSDWGNGHTEAFF. CDR3 DNA: TGTGCCACCAGTGATTGGGGCAATGGGCACACTGAAGCTTTCTTT.

This rearrangement joins TRBV5-1 to TRBJ2-7; 10 bases are a match to TRBD2. With 5 bases clipped from V and 10 bases from J, the junction kept 18 bases outside the gene matches. In germline, CDR1 is SGHRS, CDR2 YFSETQ. The CDR3 has 16 residues. Here the CDR3 reads CASSESGGAIGFVQYF. The CDR3 nucleotides are TGCGCCAGCAGTGAGAGCGGGGGGGCGATTGGATTCGTCCAGTACTTC.

CDR3 amino acids: CASSKKKEGPPPGNGYTF. Here the CDR3 DNA reads TGTGCCAGCAGTAAAAAAAAGGAGGGCCCTCCTCCAGGCAATGGCTACACCTTC. This chain links TRBV21-1 with TRBJ1-2. TRBV21-1 is an annotated pseudogene. The CDR3 has 18 residues.

V gene TRBV6-2 or TRBV6-3 combines with J gene TRBJ2-1; weak D call: TRBD2 (5 bases). CDR3 size: 19 residues. V lost 2 bases, J lost 0 bases, and 20 bases lay in between. CDR1 is MNHEY and CDR2 is SVGEGT in the germline V gene. CDR3: CASSYLAGRESSSYNEQFF. The CDR3, as DNA: TGTGCCAGCAGTTACCTAGCCGGAAGGGAGTCAAGCTCCTACAATGAGCAGTTCTTC.

V usage is TRBV5-5 and J usage is TRBJ2-7; 10 bases are shared with TRBD1. The germline V gene has CDR1 SGHKS and CDR2 YYEKEE (reference sequence). The CDR3 is 14 residues long. After removal of 4 bases from V and 7 bases from J, the junction contained 8 bases not matched to a gene. Here the CDR3 DNA reads TGTGCCAGCAGCACCCGACAGGGGGCGCGTGAGCAGTACTTC. The encoded protein is CASSTRQGAREQYF.

In this sample, this clone turned up once. The genes are TRBV10-3 and TRBJ2-1; D uncertain. This CDR3 spans 14 amino acids. CDR1 ENHRY and CDR2 SYGVKD come from the germline V gene. Trimming cost V 8 bases and J 5 bases, with 16 bases left between them. The CDR3 region is CAILKTQTDNEQFF. The CDR3 DNA sequence: TGTGCCATCCTGAAGACACAAACCGACAATGAGCAGTTCTTC.

The chain links TRBV30 to TRBJ2-3, with 7 bases that match TRBD2. The CDR3 is 15 residues long. J lost 2 bases, V lost 2 bases, and 7 bases had no gene match. Germline loops: CDR1 GTSNPN, CDR2 SVGIG (reference sequence). Here the CDR3 reads CAWSPSSGLTDTQYF. The CDR3 region has the DNA TGTGCCTGGAGTCCCTCTAGCGGACTCACAGATACGCAGTATTTT.

The gene calls are TRBV7-3 and TRBJ2-1; D is possibly TRBD2 (7 bases). Germline lookup yields CDR1 SGHTA and CDR2 FQGTGA. The V end was cut by 3 bases, the J end by 9 bases, with 18 bases between. This CDR3 region has 15 residues. CDR3 sequence: CASSFRGGGGVEQFF. The CDR3 coding sequence is TGTGCCAGCAGCTTCAGGGGAGGCGGGGGCGTTGAGCAGTTCTTC. The full variable domain, with the rest looked up from reference TRBV7-3 and TRBJ2-1, is GAGVSQTPSNKVTEKGKYVELRCDPISGHTALYWYRQSLGQGPEFLIYFQGTGAADDSGLPNDRFFAVRPEGSVSTLKIQRTERGDSAVYLCASSFRGGGGVEQFFGPGTRLTVL.

The chain has TRBV7-9 and TRBJ1-6; 7 nucleotides match TRBD1. CDR1 SEHNR and CDR2 FQNEAQ come from the germline V gene (reference sequence). The J segment lost 7 bases and the V segment lost 2 bases, leaving 14 bases of the junction unmatched. The CDR3 sequence is 18 residues long. CDR3 sequence (DNA): TGTGCCAGCAGCTTACCCAGACAGGGTAGATCGGCGAATTCACCCCTCCACTTT. Residues: CASSLPRQGRSANSPLHF.

This clone was recorded at least ten times. The chain couples TRBV11-1 to TRBJ2-7, with no clear D. Germline V gives CDR1 SGHAT, CDR2 FQDESV (reference sequence). This CDR3 contains 12 residues. Between the trimmed V and J ends, which lost 4 bases and 3 bases, there was a span of 7 bases. CDR3 sequence reads: CASSSYSYEQYF. The CDR3 DNA is TGTGCCAGCAGCTCCTACAGCTACGAGCAGTACTTC.

The chain couples TRBV5-6 to TRBJ2-2; D might be TRBD1 (7 bases). The CDR3 is made up of 16 amino acids. V lost 4 bases and J 1 base, leaving 14 bases between the germline ends. Germline CDR1 reads SGHDT; CDR2 reads YYEEEE. Written as DNA, the CDR3 is TGTGCCAGCAGCGCGGGACAGACTCTGAACACCGGGGAGCTGTTTTTT. It is translated as CASSAGQTLNTGELFF.